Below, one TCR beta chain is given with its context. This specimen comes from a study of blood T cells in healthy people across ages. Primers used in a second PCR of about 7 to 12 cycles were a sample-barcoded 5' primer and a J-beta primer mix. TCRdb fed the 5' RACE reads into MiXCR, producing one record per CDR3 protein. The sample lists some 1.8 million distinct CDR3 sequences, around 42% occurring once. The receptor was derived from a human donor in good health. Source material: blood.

The CDR3: CASSQGEQGQGPQHF. The DNA for the CDR3 is TGCGCCAGCAGCCAAGGAGAACAGGGGCAGGGGCCCCAGCATTTT. The chain couples TRBV4-1 to TRBJ1-5, with 7 bases fitting TRBD1. The CDR3 has 15 amino acids. After removal of 1 base from V and 9 bases from J, the junction contained 9 bases not matched to a gene. Germline V CDR1 and CDR2: MGHRA, YSYEKL.